This TCR beta chain was captured in a study of blood T cell repertoires in COVID-19 (dated by TCRdb to about 2020). Regarding the complete study: Collaborator samples came from the United States, Italy and Spain and covered acute and convalescent phases of COVID-19. The material from the prospective study consisted of cDNA or gDNA derived from T cells, B-cell-depleted T cells, or PBMCs. Subjects who had been exposed to COVID-19, were actively infected with it, or had recovered from it provided the deeply sampled blood TCRbeta repertoires that made up the dataset. The repertoires were made available in a free public database intended to serve as a resource for research on the immune response to SARS-CoV-2. The samples were drawn from two sources: the first 160 participants of the ongoing ImmuneRACE study, and 1,000 to 1,500 subjects contributed by 6 global collaborators. Sample metadata almost always included a de-identified subject ID, COVID-19 status, age in years and sex. Where available, HLA class I and class II types were taken from metadata supplied by the sample provider and were not determined by assay-based typing. On the study overall, not on this receptor specifically: The amount of clinical and demographic metadata varied by source and participant and was provided uncurated.

Points on this clone: The target of this receptor is not known. There are no base qualities to consult, and no much larger clone falls within one base.

TCRbeta CDR3 regions were amplified from genomic DNA by means of the immunoSEQ Assay, a bias-controlled multiplex PCR. Per the authors' processing: The number of nucleated cells in each sample was estimated from the amplification of reference gene primers within the assay. Sequence reads were collapsed and filtered to measure the absolute abundance of every unique TCRbeta CDR3 rearrangement. For each sample, productive Simpson clonality was calculated by taking the square root of Simpson's diversity index across productive rearrangements. In TCRdb, the immuneACCESS table is reduced to in-frame sequences with V and J assigned. These tables do not hold every clone; where another copy was compared, an unresolved V gene accounts for under half, and the others remain unexplained. V, J and clone size are taken as reported in that table, and D and trimming were inferred from the DNA itself. The sample table lists 110,000 to 150,000 clones, about 76% of them with a count of one. In total, the top ten clones hold around 13% of the sample.

V and J are trimmed by 6 bases and 5 bases, and the gene matches miss 10 bases of the junction. CDR1 and CDR2 were assigned from the germline V gene as ENHRY and SYGVKD. Inclusive of the bounding cysteine and phenylalanine, the CDR3 is 15 residues long. CDR3 DNA only is kept here, 45 bases in frame from base 1. Collaborating institutions collected whole blood in K2EDTA tubes following their own protocols. Collaborator samples were shipped for TCRbeta analysis as frozen whole blood, isolated PBMCs, or DNA extracted from either sample type. The sample consisted of peripheral blood. This clonotype was sampled from a man at least 80 years old with acute or convalescent COVID-19. This receptor chain uses TRBV10-3 and TRBJ1-2; 9 middle bases align to TRBD1. The nucleotide sequence is TGTGCCATCAGGGGGAGGGGACAGGGATATTATGGCTACACCTTC. This yields the protein CAIRGRGQGYYGYTF.